The T cell receptor beta chain described here comes from a study of immune evolution from preneoplasia to lung adenocarcinoma. Patient tissue came from resections in Japan or China, 2014–2017. After pathologic assessment, macro-dissection selected premalignant or tumor cells for extraction. Notes on the study in general: From normal lung to invasive adenocarcinoma, top clone frequencies appeared to decrease. Clonality was highest in normal lung, lower in later-stage lesions apparently.

Measured with immunoSEQ multiplex PCR; TCRdb has only the in-frame clones, and not every one. This table has over 3,500 clones, 75% to 85% appearing once. Of note for this clone: Its antigen is unidentified.

Trimming took 5 bases from V and 3 from J, leaving 12 bases between them. The germline V gene encodes CDR1 SGHAT and CDR2 FQNNGV. The CDR3 is 14 amino acids. V and J are TRBV11-2 and TRBJ2-3, with D tentatively TRBD2 (5 bases). This TCR derives from a person in their 70s with lung adenocarcinoma. Specimen: FFPE minimally invasive lung adenocarcinoma tissue. The CDR3 coding sequence is TGTGCCAGCAGCCCTCGCCCGGGGACAGATACGCAGTATTTT. Translating gives CASSPRPGTDTQYF.